These T cell receptor beta chains were read from a single sample in a study of human T cells and chemical hapten exposure. Via MiXCR, TCRdb re-called the 5' RACE reads, giving one row per CDR3 protein. The sample lists about 81,000 distinct CDR3 sequences; approximately 7.7% were seen once. These TCRs come from a male donor in good health. Each CDR3 is given with its conserved first and last residue. D genes are given only for firm matches. Clone size is stated in some rows and not others, as once, few, many or a class when expanded.

j_call clone_size v_call d_call cdr3_aa cdr3_nt
TRBJ1-1 few TRBV6-6 NA CATLPPGEVTEAFF TGTGCCACCCTACCCCCAGGGGAGGTCACTGAAGCTTTCTTT
TRBJ1-5 few TRBV5-5 NA CASSPKVSNQPQHF TGTGCCAGCAGCCCGAAGGTTAGCAATCAGCCCCAGCATTTT
TRBJ1-1 NA TRBV18 NA CASSLSDRNTEAFF TGTGCCAGCTCACTTAGCGACAGGAACACTGAAGCTTTCTTT
TRBJ2-7 many TRBV7-9 TRBD1 CASSLGGQTYEQYF TGTGCCAGCAGCTTAGGGGGACAGACCTACGAGCAGTACTTC
TRBJ1-1 NA TRBV18 TRBD1 CASSPPGIGQVFTNTEAFF TGTGCCAGCTCACCACCAGGGATTGGACAGGTTTTTACGAACACTGAAGCTTTCTTT
TRBJ2-2 many TRBV2 TRBD2 CASSEVLAGTGELFF TGTGCCAGCAGTGAAGTCCTAGCGGGGACCGGGGAGCTGTTTTTT
TRBJ2-1 NA TRBV5-1 TRBD1 CASSLESGQVHEQFF TGCGCCAGCAGCTTGGAATCGGGACAGGTCCATGAGCAGTTCTTC
TRBJ1-5 NA TRBV6-6 NA CASTQTGLAPQPQHF TGTGCCAGCACTCAAACGGGGCTCGCCCCTCAGCCCCAGCATTTT
TRBJ2-5 many TRBV4-2 NA CASSLPAGTQYF TGTGCCAGCAGCCTGCCCGCCGGGACCCAGTACTTC
TRBJ2-3 many TRBV10-3 NA CAISELLTDTQYF TGTGCCATCAGTGAACTACTCACAGATACGCAGTATTTT
TRBJ2-7 few TRBV7-6 NA CASSLGQQGNEQYF TGTGCCAGCAGCTTAGGGCAGCAGGGCAACGAGCAGTACTTC
TRBJ1-2 NA TRBV10-3 NA CAIRRGDRSGSGYTF TGTGCCATCAGGAGGGGCGACAGGTCAGGCTCTGGCTACACCTTC
TRBJ2-7 NA TRBV6-2/TRBV6-3 TRBD1 CASSSLSTRGLYEQYF TGTGCCAGCAGTTCTCTTAGCACGAGGGGGCTCTACGAGCAGTACTTC
TRBJ1-3 many TRBV7-3 NA CASSRGSGFSDTIYF TGTGCCAGCAGCCGAGGGTCGGGTTTCTCGGACACCATATATTTT
TRBJ1-1 many TRBV7-3 TRBD1 CASSLAGTGTEAFF TGTGCCAGCAGCTTGGCAGGGACAGGAACTGAAGCTTTCTTT
TRBJ2-1 many TRBV20-1 TRBD2 CSAPVVAGVLSYNEQFF TGCAGTGCCCCCGTGGTAGCGGGAGTTTTATCCTACAATGAGCAGTTCTTC
TRBJ2-2 NA TRBV6-5 TRBD2 CASSYLGAGGIAGELFF TGTGCCAGCAGTTACTTAGGAGCGGGAGGGATCGCCGGGGAGCTGTTTTTT
TRBJ2-1 few TRBV12-5 TRBD2 CASGLVGSGGNNEQFF TGTGCTAGTGGTTTGGTGGGTAGCGGGGGGAACAATGAGCAGTTCTTC
TRBJ2-7 NA TRBV2 NA CASSEQGTDEQYF TGTGCCAGCAGTGAACAGGGGACGGACGAGCAGTACTTC
TRBJ2-3 NA TRBV28 NA CASSLFSRADTQYF TGTGCCAGCAGTTTATTCTCGCGGGCAGATACGCAGTATTTT
TRBJ1-2 NA TRBV4-3 NA CASSQDLADPYGYTF TGCGCCAGCAGCCAAGACTTGGCGGATCCCTATGGCTACACCTTC
TRBJ2-5 many TRBV20-1 TRBD2 CSAGPGLAGEREETQYF TGCAGTGCGGGTCCGGGACTAGCGGGAGAGAGGGAAGAGACCCAGTACTTC
TRBJ2-2 few TRBV14 NA CASSRNANTGELFF TGTGCCAGCAGCCGAAATGCGAACACCGGGGAGCTGTTTTTT
TRBJ1-3 many TRBV25-1 TRBD1 CAAKGDSTISGNTIYF TGTGCCGCCAAGGGGGACAGTACCATCTCTGGAAACACCATATATTTT
TRBJ1-4 many TRBV4-3 NA CASSQVVISDSLYEKLFF TGCGCCAGCAGCCAAGTAGTTATATCCGACAGTTTATATGAAAAACTGTTTTTT
TRBJ2-2 NA TRBV7-9 TRBD2 CASSLLAGEATGELFF TGTGCCAGCAGCCTCCTAGCGGGAGAAGCCACCGGGGAGCTGTTTTTT
TRBJ2-5 NA TRBV14 NA CASSQGGQETQYF TGTGCCAGCAGCCAAGGGGGCCAAGAGACCCAGTACTTC
TRBJ2-1 NA TRBV19 TRBD1 CASSPTSRQGAWNEQFF TGTGCCAGTAGCCCCACGAGTCGACAGGGAGCGTGGAATGAGCAGTTCTTC
TRBJ2-3 few TRBV5-1 NA CASSPSGRGTDTQYF TGCGCCAGCAGCCCATCGGGGCGGGGCACAGATACGCAGTATTTT
TRBJ2-2 many TRBV6-5 NA CASSDPITGELFF TGTGCCAGCAGTGACCCTATCACCGGGGAGCTGTTTTTT
TRBJ2-3 many TRBV20-1 NA CSARSRTTTDTQYF TGCAGTGCTAGATCACGGACCACGACAGATACGCAGTATTTT
TRBJ2-7 NA TRBV4-1 TRBD1 CASSQALRGLYEQYF TGCGCCAGCAGCCAAGCCCTCAGGGGGCTATACGAGCAGTACTTC
TRBJ1-4 many TRBV6-2/TRBV6-3 NA CASGHDEKLFF TGTGCCAGCGGACATGATGAAAAACTGTTTTTT
TRBJ2-3 many TRBV14 TRBD2 CASSQGTSGTPNTDTQYF TGTGCCAGCAGCCAAGGGACTAGCGGAACTCCTAACACAGATACGCAGTATTTT
TRBJ2-2 many TRBV5-5 NA CASSLTGLGELFF TGTGCCAGCAGCCTAACGGGACTGGGCGAGCTGTTTTTT
TRBJ2-5 many TRBV29-1 NA CSVEPLEETQYF TGCAGCGTTGAGCCCCTAGAAGAGACCCAGTACTTC
TRBJ2-7 NA TRBV20-1 NA CSASTGREQYF TGCAGTGCGTCAACAGGGCGGGAGCAGTACTTC
TRBJ2-7 few TRBV12-3/TRBV12-4 NA CASSFGQRSYEQYF TGTGCCAGCAGTTTTGGACAGAGGTCCTACGAGCAGTACTTC
TRBJ2-7 many TRBV6-5 NA CASRYEQYF TGTGCCAGCAGGTACGAGCAGTACTTC
TRBJ1-1 many TRBV7-2 NA CASRASLNTEAFF TGTGCCAGCAGGGCCTCATTGAACACTGAAGCTTTCTTT
TRBJ2-1 NA TRBV2 TRBD2 CASSPWGTSDNEQFF TGTGCCAGCAGCCCTTGGGGGACTAGCGACAATGAGCAGTTCTTC
TRBJ2-2 once TRBV27 TRBD1 CATKKTGTGYTGELFF TGTGCCACAAAGAAAACCGGGACAGGGTACACCGGGGAGCTGTTTTTT
TRBJ2-4 many TRBV18 NA CASSPPTGLAKNIQYF TGTGCCAGCTCACCACCGACCGGCCTAGCCAAAAACATTCAGTACTTC
TRBJ2-7 NA TRBV10-1 TRBD2 CASSEDGSGSLDEQYF TGCGCCAGCAGTGAGGACGGTAGCGGGAGTTTAGACGAGCAGTACTTC
TRBJ2-3 many TRBV20-1 NA CSAPRTGVTDTQYF TGCAGTGCGCCCCGGACCGGGGTAACAGATACGCAGTATTTT
TRBJ2-6 many TRBV4-2 NA CASSQNDQRLASGANVLTF TGTGCCAGCAGCCAAAATGACCAGCGGCTAGCCTCTGGGGCCAACGTCCTGACTTTC